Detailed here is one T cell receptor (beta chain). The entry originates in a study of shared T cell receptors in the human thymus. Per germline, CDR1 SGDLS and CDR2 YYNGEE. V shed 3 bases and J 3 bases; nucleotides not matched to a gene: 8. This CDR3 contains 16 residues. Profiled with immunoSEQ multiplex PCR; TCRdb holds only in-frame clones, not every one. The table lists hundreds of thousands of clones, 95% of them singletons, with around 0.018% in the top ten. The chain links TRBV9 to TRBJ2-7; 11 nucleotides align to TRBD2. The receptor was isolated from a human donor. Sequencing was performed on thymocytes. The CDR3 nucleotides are TGTGCCAGCAGCGCCCCCCCCGGGACTAGCGGCTACGAGCAGTACTTC. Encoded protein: CASSAPPGTSGYEQYF. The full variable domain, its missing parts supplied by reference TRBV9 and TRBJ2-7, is DSGVTQTPKHLITATGQRVTLRCSPRSGDLSVYWYQQSLDQGLQFLIQYYNGEERAKGNILERFSAQQFPDLHSELNLSSLELGDSALYFCASSAPPGTSGYEQYFGPGTRLTVT.